This TCR beta chain was sequenced in a study of blood T cell repertoires in COVID-19. About the study: PBMCs, B-cell-depleted T cells, or T cells provided the cDNA or gDNA that made up the material.

As handled by the study authors: Scientists estimated how many nucleated cells there were by amplifying reference gene primers. The assay was immunoSEQ multiplex PCR, and TCRdb's table has in-frame clones only and misses some. The V and J calls and clone size were taken over from that table, and D and trimming were inferred from the DNA. The repertoire holds 200,000 to 300,000 clones, with around 89% as singletons. Germline CDR1 is SGDLS and CDR2 is YYNGEE. CDR3 length: 13 residues. The V gene end was trimmed by 3 bases and the J gene end by 2 bases; junction bases not matched to a gene: 0. This rearrangement joins TRBV9 to TRBJ2-5; 8 bases agree with TRBD1. The sequence was obtained from a woman between 35 and 50 years old with acute or convalescent COVID-19. The sample consisted of peripheral blood. For the CDR3, the DNA is TGTGCCAGCAGCGACAGGGGGCAAGAGACCCAGTACTTC. The encoded protein is CASSDRGQETQYF.